This T cell receptor (beta chain) stems from a study of blood T cell repertoires in COVID-19. On the study more broadly: The study drew acute and convalescent COVID-19 samples from the United States, Italy and Spain.

In the original processing: Estimated nucleated cell counts came from reference gene primer amplification. Sequencing was performed with immunoSEQ multiplex PCR; in TCRdb, only in-frame clones are kept and a portion is missing. For V, J and clone size, that table is used; D and trimming come from the DNA. The sample carries fewer than 55,000 clones, roughly 79% recorded once. Seattle's cohort entered during active infection and was followed longitudinally. The CDR3 runs 14 residues. Germline loops: CDR1 MNHEY, CDR2 SMNVEV (reference sequence). Unmatched junction bases numbered 4, after V lost 3 bases and J lost 5 bases.

The receptor was derived from a woman of 80 years or more with COVID-19, enrolled during active disease. The specimen was peripheral blood. The chain recombines TRBV27 with TRBJ2-7, with 10 bases that match TRBD2. CDR3 sequence reads: CASSFSGRAHEQYF. The CDR3 coding sequence is TGTGCCAGCAGTTTCAGCGGGAGGGCCCACGAGCAGTACTTC.